These T cell receptor beta chains were read from a single sample in a study of cytomegalovirus exposure and HLA in healthy donors. Repertoires were generated with immunoSEQ multiplex PCR, while TCRdb's copy carries only in-frame clones and drops some. The sample holds roughly 190,000 clones; about four fifths are singletons and the top ten take roughly 10%. The sequencing input was PBMCs. The receptors originated from a woman aged 45-60 years in good health and CMV-seropositive. Each CDR3 is given with its conserved first and last residue. A D gene is named only where the DNA matches it firmly.

j_call v_call d_call cdr3_nt cdr3_aa
TRBJ1-5 TRBV5-4 TRBD1 TGTGCCAGCAGCGACGCACGGGACAGAGATCAGCCCCAGCATTTT CASSDARDRDQPQHF
TRBJ2-1 TRBV28 - TGTGCCAGCAGTTATGTGGGGAGGGGGAATCCCAACAATGAGCAGTTCTTC CASSYVGRGNPNNEQFF
TRBJ2-7 TRBV11-2 - TGTGCCAGCAGCTTAGGTGTCGAGTACGAGCAGTACTTC CASSLGVEYEQYF
TRBJ2-3 TRBV7-3 - TGTGCCAGCAGCTTAAACGGAGTCACAGATACGCAGTATTTT CASSLNGVTDTQYF
TRBJ1-2 TRBV7-8 - TGTGCCAGCAGCTCTAATTTCCCGCGGAGGGACTATGGCTACACCTTC CASSSNFPRRDYGYTF
TRBJ1-2 TRBV12-5 - TGTGCTAGTTCGCCGGGGTCGTATGGCTACACCTTC CASSPGSYGYTF
TRBJ1-1 TRBV19 TRBD1 TGTGCCAGTAGCCCAGGGGGCTACACTGAAGCTTTCTTT CASSPGGYTEAFF
TRBJ2-1 TRBV19 TRBD1 TGTGCCAGCCGAAAGTTCGGACAGGGCGAGCAGTTCTTC CASRKFGQGEQFF
TRBJ1-4 TRBV5-1 - TGCGCCAGCAGCCCGCAGGGGATGTCTAATGAAAAACTGTTTTTT CASSPQGMSNEKLFF
TRBJ2-7 TRBV6-5 - TGTGCCAGCAGTTACCCCGACAGCTACGAGCAGTACTTC CASSYPDSYEQYF
TRBJ2-3 TRBV29-1 TRBD2 TGCAGTTACGGGGGGGTGGATACGCAGTATTTT CSYGGVDTQYF
TRBJ2-1 TRBV19 TRBD2 TGTGCCAGTAGTCTGGCGGCTAGCGGGTACAATGAGCAGTTCTTC CASSLAASGYNEQFF
TRBJ2-7 TRBV28 TRBD1 TGTGCCAGCAGATCGCCGGGACAGGGGTTCGAGCAGTACTTC CASRSPGQGFEQYF
TRBJ1-6 TRBV4-3 - TGCGCCAGCAGCCATGCTACCTCCTATAATTCACCCCTCCACTTT CASSHATSYNSPLHF
TRBJ2-5 TRBV7-3 - TGTGCCAGCAGCTTCAGGGAAGGGGGGACCCAGTACTTC CASSFREGGTQYF
TRBJ2-5 TRBV2 TRBD2 TGTGCCAGCAGTGGCCCCTTAACTAGCGGGGGGCCGGGGGAGACCCAGTACTTC CASSGPLTSGGPGETQYF
TRBJ2-7 TRBV10-2 TRBD2 TGCGCCAGCAATAAAGGACTAGCGGGGGGGCTGTACGAGCAGTACTTC CASNKGLAGGLYEQYF
TRBJ1-2 TRBV29-1 - TGCAGCGTTGAACGGCAGGGTGACGGCTACACCTTC CSVERQGDGYTF
TRBJ2-7 TRBV6-6 TRBD2 TGTGCCAGCAGCGGGGCGGGGGGCTCCTACGAGCAGTACTTC CASSGAGGSYEQYF
TRBJ2-1 TRBV4-1 TRBD2 TGCGCCAGCAGCCAAGAAGGTAGCGGGGGGGTCAATGAGCAGTTCTTC CASSQEGSGGVNEQFF
TRBJ2-5 TRBV5-4 TRBD1 TGTGCCAGCAGCTCCGACTACAGGGGGCCGACCGCCCAGTACTTC CASSSDYRGPTAQYF
TRBJ2-7 TRBV5-6 TRBD1 TGTGCCAGCAGCCGGGACAGGGGCTACGAGCAGTACTTC CASSRDRGYEQYF
TRBJ1-6 TRBV10-1 - TGCGCCAGCAGCGAGTTCCCAAGCGGTTCACCCCTCCACTTT CASSEFPSGSPLHF
TRBJ2-4 TRBV10-3 TRBD1 TGTGCCACAACCGGGACAGAAAACATTCAGTACTTC CATTGTENIQYF
TRBJ1-4 TRBV30 - TGTGCCTGGAGTTTACGGGTTGGAGAAAAACTGTTTTTT CAWSLRVGEKLFF
TRBJ1-1 TRBV29-1 - TGCAGCGTTACAGGGATCGCTGAAGCTTTCTTT CSVTGIAEAFF
TRBJ1-4 TRBV29-1 - TGCAGCGTTTATACCGGGGGAATTGAAAAACTGTTTTTT CSVYTGGIEKLFF